The present T cell receptor (beta chain) was sequenced within a study of CD8 T cells in ankylosing spondylitis (dated by TCRdb to about 2017). Some background on the complete study: The study profiled T cell receptor beta repertoires in healthy donors and ankylosing spondylitis patients to find disease-linked TCR variants. The full study cohort comprised around 23 ankylosing spondylitis patients and 110 or so healthy donors. Peripheral blood was sampled, and synovial fluid was also collected from ankylosing spondylitis patients. The full study reports these points: Significant enrichment of the disease-linked clones was reported in matched synovial fluid samples from ankylosing spondylitis patients. In peripheral blood, the disease-linked clones were found at relatively low frequencies and had a CD8+ phenotype. Blood from ankylosing spondylitis patients appeared to be characterized by a TCR beta motif made up of eight highly homologous amino acid variants. Some motif variants had previously been reported in the synovial fluid and blood of reactive arthritis patients, which suggests shared mechanisms of disease initiation.

The CDR1 and CDR2 encoded by the germline V gene (reference sequence) are DFQATT and SNEGSKA. Its CDR3 holds 14 amino acids, cysteine through phenylalanine. Only CDR3 DNA remains: 42 bases, in frame from the first base. V is pared back by 7 bases and J by 3 bases, with 16 bases lying between the germline termini. The sequencer listed for this sample is Illumina HiSeq 2500. TCR beta libraries were prepared by quantitative 5'-RACE with molecular barcodes. The source study handled its data this way. A new computational method, built on a probabilistic model of VDJ rearrangement, was used to identify disease-linked TCR variants. TCRdb reworked the public reads: Q25 trimming with fastp, MiXCR clone assembly, productive beta chains retained. Rows are unified per CDR3 protein, each entry keeping the most common DNA and genes. TCRdb's processing, not the authors' own work, is the source of the V and J calls. The sample table lists approximately 520,000 distinct CDR3 sequences, about 5.4% of them with a count of one. Clones ranked in the top ten supply under 4.5% of the sample.

On this clonotype itself: Its antigen is still unknown. It has no much larger one-base neighbor in the sample; base qualities were not kept.

The V and J genes are TRBV20-1 and TRBJ2-1; the D gene is tentatively TRBD1 or TRBD2, each matching 5 bases. This TCR derives from a male donor with ankylosing spondylitis. Sequencing was performed on blood, either unsorted or a sorted T cell fraction (not recorded which). The sequenced DNA: TGCAGTGGGAGCCTGGGACCGGACTACAATGAGCAGTTCTTC. The encoded protein is CSGSLGPDYNEQFF.